These 5 T cell receptor beta chains share one sample of origin, sequenced in a study of cytomegalovirus exposure and HLA in healthy donors. The PCR had 60 Vbeta and 13 Jbeta primers. Using immunoSEQ multiplex PCR, the repertoire was profiled, and TCRdb retains in-frame clones only, with some absent. The sample contains 95,000 to 150,000 clones, around 76% of which appear only once. Specimen: PBMCs. These receptors all come from a man in his sixties in good health and CMV-seropositive.

The rearrangement uses TRBV7-9 and TRBJ1-3; TRBD1 is a possible D gene (6 bases). CDR3 length: 15 amino acids. Germline lookup yields CDR1 SEHNR and CDR2 FQNEAQ (reference sequence). The V end was cut by 5 bases, the J end by 4 bases, with 15 bases between. CDR3 DNA: TGTGCCAGCAGCGGCAGGGGATTTCGCGGAAACACCATATATTTT. This encodes CASSGRGFRGNTIYF. Filled out from reference TRBV7-9 and TRBJ1-3, the complete variable domain reads DTGVSQNPRHKITKRGQNVTFRCDPISEHNRLYWYRQTLGQGPEFLTYFQNEAQLEKSRLLSDRFSAERPKGSFSTLEIQRTEQGDSAMYLCASSGRGFRGNTIYFGEGSWLTVV.

This chain joins TRBV4-2 and TRBJ2-2, with TRBD2 matching over 7 bases. The J segment lost 0 bases and the V segment lost 4 bases, leaving 5 bases of the junction unmatched. Germline lookup yields CDR1 LGHNA and CDR2 YNFKEQ. This CDR3 region has 16 residues. The CDR3 bases are TGTGCCAGCAGCCGAGACGCGGGGGCGAACACCGGGGAGCTGTTTTTT. Residues: CASSRDAGANTGELFF.

The CDR3: CASSIGLAGRQETQYF. CDR3 nucleotide sequence: TGTGCCAGTAGTATAGGACTAGCGGGAAGGCAAGAGACCCAGTACTTC. The V call is TRBV19, the J call TRBJ2-5, with 11 nucleotides matching TRBD2. Trimming removed 1 base from V and 2 bases from J; junction bases left unmatched: 3. The CDR3 has 16 amino acids. CDR1 is LNHDA, CDR2 SQIVND, per germline (reference sequence).

This clone was detected only once. The chain joins TRBV4-2 to TRBJ2-5; D gene ambiguous. Germline assignment: CDR1 LGHNA and CDR2 YNFKEQ. The CDR3 length is 15 residues. Trimming shortened V by 0 bases and J by 1 base, and 9 bases separated the two germline ends. The CDR3 nucleotides read TGTGCCAGCAGCCAAGACGTGACTTCCCAAGAGACCCAGTACTTC. Translation: CASSQDVTSQETQYF.

V is TRBV29-1 and J is TRBJ2-7; D is perhaps TRBD2 (7 bases). The CDR3 has 16 amino acids. V was trimmed by 2 bases and J by 3 bases, leaving 20 bases between them. Germline V gene data show CDR1 as SQVTM and CDR2 as ANQGSEA. The CDR3 reads CSVEKEEGRGYYEQYF. DNA of the CDR3: TGCAGCGTTGAAAAGGAGGAGGGGAGGGGGTACTACGAGCAGTACTTC.